The 20 T cell receptor beta chains presented below share a single source sample, sequenced in a study of beta chain features in type 1 diabetes. Expressed TCRB transcripts were sequenced because the entire RNA isolate underwent reverse transcription. Clones were sequenced by immunoSEQ multiplex PCR, and TCRdb holds only the in-frame ones, with some missing. The table lists approximately 37,000 clones, almost 65% of them singletons. Source material: Tregs from blood. These receptors came from a woman between 25 and 40 years old in good health.

In its sample, this clone was seen a few times. V is TRBV15 and J is TRBJ2-7, with D possibly being TRBD2 (6 bases). V was pared by 6 bases and J by 5 bases, with 11 bases between. This CDR3 contains 12 residues. The germline V gene encodes CDR1 LNHNV and CDR2 YYDKDF (reference sequence). In nucleotides, the CDR3 is TGTGCCACCAGGAGCGGAGGGCACGAGCAGTACTTC. It specifies CATRSGGHEQYF.

CDR3 amino acids: CASSPPSTADTQYF. The DNA of the CDR3 is TGTGCCAGCTCACCACCGAGCACAGCAGATACGCAGTATTTT. V is TRBV18 and J is TRBJ2-3; D not resolved. This CDR3 region has 14 residues. The V gene's germline CDR1 is KGHSH and CDR2 LQKENI. Trimming took off 0 bases at V and 4 bases at J, with 8 bases between the two ends.

This clone came up a few times. The rearrangement joins TRBV5-4 to TRBJ2-1, with 10 bases aligning to TRBD1. There are 17 residues in the CDR3. Unmatched junction bases numbered 12, after V lost 3 bases and J lost 6 bases. CDR1 is SGHNT, CDR2 YYREEE, per germline (reference sequence). This chain's CDR3 is CASSSSPPGQGLNEQFF. The CDR3 nucleotides are TGTGCCAGCAGCTCCAGCCCGCCGGGACAGGGGCTCAATGAGCAGTTCTTC.

There are a few counts of this clone. The gene calls are TRBV28 and TRBJ2-1; TRBD2 agrees at 7 bases. Germline V gives CDR1 MDHEN, CDR2 SYDVKM. V dropped 6 bases and J dropped 2; count of bases not matched to a gene: 7. This CDR3 region has 15 residues. The CDR3 here is CASRPTGGAYNEQFF. DNA for the CDR3: TGTGCCAGCAGACCTACGGGGGGTGCCTACAATGAGCAGTTCTTC.

This clone was counted only a few times. The V call is TRBV7-2, the J call TRBJ2-7; no clear D. Trimming removed 1 base from V and 3 bases from J, with 7 bases in between. This CDR3 is 13 amino acids long. The germline V gene has CDR1 SGHTA and CDR2 FQGNSA. The chain's CDR3 is CASSLGSIYEQYF. In nucleotides, the CDR3 is TGTGCCAGCAGCTTAGGTTCTATCTACGAGCAGTACTTC.

J is TRBJ2-5 and V is TRBV28, with 7 nucleotides matching TRBD1. Germline V lookup: CDR1 MDHEN, CDR2 SYDVKM. V lost 8 bases to trimming and J lost 1 base; unmatched junction nucleotides: 4. This CDR3 is 13 amino acids long. CDR3 nucleotides: TGTGCCAGCCATGGGACAGCCCAAGAGACCCAGTACTTC. Its translation is CASHGTAQETQYF.

The chain recombines TRBV7-9 with TRBJ2-5; 12 nucleotides match TRBD2. This CDR3 spans 15 amino acids. Trimming cost V 5 bases and J 2 bases; bases outside gene matches: 3. The germline V gene encodes CDR1 SEHNR and CDR2 FQNEAQ (reference sequence). The CDR3 bases are TGTGCCAGCAGCACACTAGCGGGAGGACAAGAGACCCAGTACTTC. Translating it yields CASSTLAGGQETQYF. The variable domain in full, with the rest retrieved from reference TRBV7-9 and TRBJ2-5, is DTGVSQNPRHKITKRGQNVTFRCDPISEHNRLYWYRQTLGQGPEFLTYFQNEAQLEKSRLLSDRFSAERPKGSFSTLEIQRTEQGDSAMYLCASSTLAGGQETQYFGPGTRLLVL.

The gene calls are TRBV7-3 and TRBJ2-3, with 8 bases identical to TRBD2. CDR3 length equals 15 residues. Trimming removed 5 bases from V and 5 bases from J; junction bases left unmatched: 9. Germline V gene lookup returns CDR1 SGHTA and CDR2 FQGTGA. The CDR3 protein is CASSTGLGLGDTQYF. The DNA for the CDR3 is TGTGCCAGCAGCACGGGACTAGGATTAGGAGATACGCAGTATTTT.

The V gene is TRBV7-9, the J gene TRBJ2-5; 9 nucleotides line up with TRBD1. The CDR3 extends over 16 amino acids. Per germline, CDR1 SEHNR and CDR2 FQNEAQ (reference sequence). V trimming: 1 base; J trimming: 0 bases; junction bases outside the gene matches: 3. CDR3 sequence reads: CASSLGGQGHQETQYF. The CDR3 region has the DNA TGTGCCAGCAGCTTAGGTGGACAGGGGCACCAAGAGACCCAGTACTTC.

This chain joins TRBV4-2 and TRBJ2-7; D not resolved. Trimming cost V 1 base and J 3 bases, with 7 bases left between them. Germline assignment: CDR1 LGHNA and CDR2 YNFKEQ. This CDR3 spans 13 amino acids. The CDR3 DNA is TGTGCCAGCAGCCAAGTTACAAACTACGAGCAGTACTTC. Protein product: CASSQVTNYEQYF.

The V gene is TRBV7-9, the J gene TRBJ1-2; D not resolved. Germline V gives CDR1 SEHNR, CDR2 FQNEAQ (reference sequence). This CDR3 comprises 14 residues. The V gene lost 7 bases and the J gene lost 3 bases, with 15 bases spanning the gap. The CDR3 DNA sequence: TGTGCCAGCACCGCTAGCCCTACGGACTATGGCTACACCTTC. Its translation is CASTASPTDYGYTF.

The J gene is TRBJ2-3, the V gene TRBV7-2, with 14 bases matching TRBD2. Germline V gene data show CDR1 as SGHTA and CDR2 as FQGNSA. V lost 4 bases to trimming and J lost 1 base; unmatched junction nucleotides: 1. CDR3 size: 16 residues. CDR3 loop: CASSSGLAGGTDTQYF. CDR3 nucleotide sequence: TGTGCCAGCAGCTCGGGACTAGCGGGAGGCACAGATACGCAGTATTTT.

The chain recombines TRBV5-1 with TRBJ2-1; 8 bases fit TRBD1. Germline V gene sequence: CDR1 SGHRS, CDR2 YFSETQ. The CDR3 runs 16 residues. J lost 2 bases, V lost 0 bases, and 4 bases had no gene match. The CDR3 region has the DNA TGCGCCAGCAGCTTGGCCCAGGGGGCGGCCTACAATGAGCAGTTCTTC. As protein: CASSLAQGAAYNEQFF.

This clone was counted only a few times. V usage is TRBV5-1 and J usage is TRBJ2-7; 10 bases agree with TRBD1. The CDR3 contains 14 residues. Germline V gives CDR1 SGHRS, CDR2 YFSETQ. The ends lost 9 bases at V and 4 bases at J; junction bases unmatched: 10. CDR3 bases: TGCGCCACCTCCCTCCGACAGGGGGCTTACGAGCAGTACTTC. Its translation: CATSLRQGAYEQYF.

By share, this clone counts as medium-sized. The rearrangement joins TRBV7-2 to TRBJ1-5, with a tentative D call TRBD1 (6 bases). Germline loops: CDR1 SGHTA, CDR2 FQGNSA. Deletions cut 1 base from V and 5 bases from J, with 15 bases between. The CDR3 contains 16 residues. For the CDR3, the DNA is TGTGCCAGCAGCTTAGAATGGGGCAGGGGATATCAGCCCCAGCATTTT. It yields the protein CASSLEWGRGYQPQHF. Complete variable domain (other parts from reference TRBV7-2 and TRBJ1-5): GAGVSQSPSNKVTEKGKDVELRCDPISGHTALYWYRQSLGQGLEFLIYFQGNSAPDKSGLPSDRFSAERTGGSVSTLTIQRTQQEDSAVYLCASSLEWGRGYQPQHFGDGTRLSIL.

In its sample, this clone was seen a few times. The gene calls are TRBV29-1 and TRBJ2-1, with TRBD2 matching over 13 bases. In germline, CDR1 is SQVTM, CDR2 ANQGSEA. The J segment lost 6 bases and the V segment lost 7 bases, leaving 3 bases of the junction unmatched. This CDR3 spans 13 amino acids. The DNA for the CDR3 is TGCAGCGGGGGACTAGCGGGATTCAATGAGCAGTTCTTC. Translated, it gives CSGGLAGFNEQFF.

The chain carries TRBV7-2 and TRBJ1-5; D gene ambiguous. The CDR3 has 12 amino acids. Germline V gene sequence: CDR1 SGHTA, CDR2 FQGNSA. Trimming removed 5 bases at V and 4 bases at J, with 6 bases between. Here the CDR3 reads CASSAVNQPQHF. The CDR3 DNA reads as TGTGCCAGCAGCGCGGTAAATCAGCCCCAGCATTTT.

The CDR3: CASSVAGVLYNEQFF. For the CDR3, the DNA is TGTGCCAGCAGCGTAGCCGGGGTCCTATACAATGAGCAGTTCTTC. The chain uses TRBV9 and TRBJ2-1; a possible D gene is TRBD2 (5 bases). V lost 0 bases, J lost 4 bases, and 11 bases lay in between. The CDR3 loop spans 15 amino acids. Germline CDR1 reads SGDLS; CDR2 reads YYNGEE.

The chain uses TRBV28 and TRBJ1-2; no clear D. The germline gives CDR1 MDHEN, CDR2 SYDVKM. The V and J ends lost 6 bases and 3 bases respectively, with 11 bases between them. This CDR3 is built from 13 residues. The CDR3 reads CASRRRAYYGYTF. The CDR3 bases are TGTGCCAGCAGGAGGAGGGCCTACTATGGCTACACCTTC.

The V call is TRBV18, the J call TRBJ2-3, with 8 bases identical to TRBD1. Germline values: CDR1 KGHSH, CDR2 LQKENI. The CDR3 runs 15 residues. J gave up 0 bases and V 6 bases, and 5 bases lay outside the gene matches. CDR3: CASSSQGASTDTQYF. In DNA, the CDR3 is TGTGCCAGCTCTTCCCAGGGGGCTAGCACAGATACGCAGTATTTT. The full variable domain, its missing parts supplied by reference TRBV18 and TRBJ2-3, is NAGVMQNPRHLVRRRGQEARLRCSPMKGHSHVYWYRQLPEEGLKFMVYLQKENIIDESGMPKERFSAEFPKEGPSILRIQQVVRGDSAAYFCASSSQGASTDTQYFGPGTRLTVL.